The 13 T cell receptor beta chains reported below all come from one sample, sequenced in a study of human CD8 memory T cell subsets. TCR beta was sequenced from UMI-tagged 5' RACE libraries. TCRdb re-analyzed the 5' RACE reads; it lists each CDR3 protein once, without DNA. This table holds 9,500 to 13,000 distinct CDR3 sequences. Specimen: CD8+ stem-like memory T cells (TSCM and TCM) sorted from PBMCs. As to subset: stem-like memory CD8 T cells (TSTEM), CCR7+ PD-1- TIGIT-. The source is a human donor in good health.

This sequence joins TRBV4-1 and TRBJ1-2. This CDR3 is 16 amino acids long. Germline loops: CDR1 MGHRA, CDR2 YSYEKL. CDR3 region: CASSPREGNHDYGYTF.

The rearrangement uses TRBV7-9 and TRBJ2-1; TCRdb proposes TRBD1, but this gene call is untestable without DNA. The CDR3 length is 15 residues. Germline values: CDR1 SEHNR, CDR2 FQNEAQ (reference sequence). CDR3 sequence reads: CASSPRDRDWAEQFF.

Here the CDR3 reads CASSQDLGGNQPQHF. The rearrangement links TRBV3-1 to TRBJ1-5. Germline-derived CDR1 and CDR2 are LGHDT and YNNKEL (reference sequence). There are 15 residues in the CDR3.

This sequence joins TRBV7-6 and TRBJ2-1; TCRdb selects TRBD1, and the lack of DNA leaves this call unchecked. There are 14 residues in the CDR3. Germline CDR1 reads SGHVS; CDR2 reads FNYEAQ. This CDR3 is CASSPRGGDNEQFF. Full variable domain (outside the CDR3, taken from reference TRBV7-6 and TRBJ2-1): GAGVSQSPRYKVTKRGQDVALRCDPISGHVSLYWYRQALGQGPEFLTYFNYEAQQDKSGLPNDRFSAERPEGSISTLTIQRTEQRDSAMYRCASSPRGGDNEQFFGPGTRLTVL.

The genes are TRBV12-3 or TRBV12-4 and TRBJ2-5; the D gene TCRdb calls, TRBD2, cannot be checked with no DNA. CDR3 size: 16 residues. The CDR3 spells CASSPGTSGGQETQYF.

J is TRBJ1-1 and V is TRBV27; TCRdb's D gene call, TRBD1, goes unchecked for lack of DNA. From germline, CDR1 is MNHEY and CDR2 SMNVEV (reference sequence). The CDR3 spans 13 residues. The CDR3 here is CASSLGQGAEAFF.

The chain employs TRBV10-3 and TRBJ2-7; the D gene TCRdb calls, TRBD2, cannot be checked with no DNA. The CDR3 contains 16 residues. Germline CDR1 reads ENHRY; CDR2 reads SYGVKD. This CDR3 reads CAISPGLAGEGYEQYF.

J is TRBJ2-7 and V is TRBV5-5. Per the germline V gene, CDR1 is SGHKS and CDR2 is YYEKEE (reference sequence). The CDR3 extends over 16 amino acids. CDR3: CASSLVEARSSYEQYF.

The CDR3 spells CATSRATDYNQPQHF. This chain connects TRBV15 to TRBJ1-5; TCRdb gives TRBD1 as the D gene, but with no DNA this cannot be confirmed. There are 15 residues in the CDR3. CDR1 LNHNV and CDR2 YYDKDF come from the germline V gene (reference sequence).

This chain connects TRBV30 to TRBJ2-4; with no DNA, the TCRdb D assignment of TRBD2 cannot be verified. The CDR3 sequence is 14 residues long. Per germline, CDR1 GTSNPN and CDR2 SVGIG (reference sequence). The CDR3 region is CAWSVLREGNIQYF.

The V call is TRBV7-6, the J call TRBJ2-5. The germline CDR1 and CDR2 sequences are SGHVS and FNYEAQ. CDR3 length: 13 amino acids. CDR3 loop: CASSSPTQETQYF.

This clonotype counts as medium-sized by frequency. This chain links TRBV20-1 with TRBJ1-1. CDR1 and CDR2 (germline): DFQATT, SNEGSKA (reference sequence). The CDR3 length is 13 residues. CDR3 region: CSARGGGDTEAFF.

This chain connects TRBV14 to TRBJ1-1; TCRdb's D call, TRBD1, is unchecked because there is no DNA. CDR3 length: 17 residues. Germline V gene lookup returns CDR1 SGHDN and CDR2 FVKESK. CDR3 in amino acids: CASSLTGGLLMNTEAFF.